A single T cell receptor beta chain is shown here with its context. Its recognized antigen is unknown. This may arise from a read error, as a much more abundant clone is one base away. Preparation of the library involved 5' RACE. Instrument used: Illumina HiSeq 2500. A second PCR of about 6 to 12 cycles was run with a J-beta primer mix and a sample-barcoded 5' primer. A template-switch 5' adaptor carrying 12 random nucleotides introduced a unique molecular identifier onto each TCR beta cDNA molecule. Each sample yielded at least 3 million CDR3-containing paired-end reads. First-strand cDNA was synthesized from all RNA with the Mint cDNA synthesis kit, primed by a TRBC-specific oligonucleotide. Following uracil-DNA glycosylase treatment, a first 18-cycle PCR with universal primers M1SS and BC2_uni_R was performed on all cDNA. In the authors' own workflow: Normalization of each sample was performed by random selection of 1 million high-quality reads, each carrying a distinct molecular identifier. Instead of being binned into consensus sequences, reads with shared molecular identifiers were discarded. MiTCR, with a Q25 quality threshold and the strictest error-elimination algorithm, was used for CDR3 identification, clonotype clustering and error correction. Lower-bound total TCR beta diversity was estimated with a nonparametric unseen species model using Euler transformation. The raw public reads went through TCRdb reprocessing: fastp at Q25, MiXCR clone calling, in-frame beta chains kept. Every entry covers one CDR3 protein and lists the most common genes and DNA from its rows. The V and J calls reflect TCRdb's pipeline rather than the authors' work. In this sample the table shows more than 800,000 distinct CDR3 sequences, 29% of which occur a single time. The ten biggest clones cover around 16% of the sample.

This specimen belongs to a study of blood T cells in healthy people across ages (dated by TCRdb to the mid-2010s). Regarding the complete study: In model experiments, template switching captured about one uniquely barcoded TCR beta cDNA molecule for every two T cells. To track age-related changes in TCR beta repertoire diversity, the study relied on deep sequencing normalized with unique cDNA molecular identifiers. Four age groups were formed from the donors: young (average 16 years), middle-aged (around 39), aged (approximately 60) and long-lived (less than 85). To avoid experimental bias, donors of different ages were spread randomly across the sequencing lanes. Using the same blood draw, the study looked at two additional independent replicas of 1 million unique cDNA reads for two donors, one aged 18 to 30 and the other aged 80 or older. Study-wide conclusions, independent of this receptor: Observed TCR beta diversity per million T cells fell roughly linearly with age, and a significant reduction was already apparent by age around 39. Because the CMV infection status of the donors was unknown, age-related changes in expanded clonotypes may potentially have been confounded. Bulk unsorted PBMC profiling prevented conclusive comparison of naive and antigen-experienced compartments. There was a strong correlation between observed TCR beta diversity and the percentage of naive T cells measured by flow cytometry. Compared with the aged group, the long-lived group had more naive CD4+ T cells, fewer expanded clones and increased TCR diversity, a pattern suggesting age selection. Estimates of total diversity from one million sequenced T cells were regarded as lower bounds and underestimates.

Systemically healthy Caucasian individuals from Russia, roughly 40 in total and aged about 6 to 95 years, were included as donors. Roughly 10 milliliters of peripheral blood were drawn from each donor into EDTA-treated Vacutainer tubes. Ficoll-Paque density-gradient centrifugation was used to isolate PBMCs, with at least 6 million per sample. Total RNA, at least 6 micrograms per sample, was extracted from PBMCs with Trizol reagent. Naive CD45RAhigh/CD27high T cell percentages were measured by flow cytometry on a PBMC aliquot from every donor. The CDR3 numbers 14 residues from cysteine through phenylalanine. The retained sequence is limited to the CDR3, 42 bases, with the frame set at the first base. Trimming takes 2 bases from V and 5 bases from J, and the germline ends sit 11 bases apart. The germline V gene yields KGHSH for CDR1 and LQKENI for CDR2.

The specimen sequenced was blood. The TCR comes from an elderly woman in good health. The rearrangement combines TRBV18 with TRBJ2-3; 6 matching bases give a weak D call of TRBD1. The DNA reads as follows: TGTGCCAGCTCACCATCCCAACAGGGAGATACGCAGTATTTT. The encoded protein is CASSPSQQGDTQYF.